The rows below give T cell receptor beta chains drawn from one sample of a study of OX40 agonist ivuxolimab in advanced cancers. The assay was immunoSEQ multiplex PCR, and TCRdb's table has in-frame clones only and misses some. The data show roughly 61,000 clones, 87% seen once. The source material was CD4+ or CD8+ T cells sorted from blood, sampled in a trial of the OX40 agonist ivuxolimab. The receptors originated from an adult with an advanced solid tumor such as melanoma, head and neck, liver or kidney cancer. Both conserved end residues are part of each CDR3. The D gene is left open where the match is weak. The listing skips clone size in some rows; elsewhere it reads once, few, many or a size class.

CASKRRGEETQYF	TGTGCCAGCAAACGGCGAGGGGAAGAGACCCAGTACTTC	TRBV18	TRBJ2-5	-	-
CASSLVQGGYGYTF	TGTGCCAGCAGCTTAGTCCAGGGGGGCTATGGCTACACCTTC	TRBV11-2	TRBJ1-2	-	TRBD1
CASRVGSTTGELFF	TGCGCCAGCAGGGTTGGGTCGACCACCGGGGAGCTGTTTTTT	TRBV5-1	TRBJ2-2	-	-
CASSSPGQGLLDTEAFF	TGTGCCAGCAGCTCTCCGGGACAGGGGCTACTGGATACTGAAGCTTTCTTT	TRBV5-6	TRBJ1-1	-	TRBD1
CASSFSGRKETQYF	TGTGCCAGCAGCTTCTCTGGCAGAAAAGAGACCCAGTACTTC	TRBV5-4	TRBJ2-5	-	-
CASSSYTRRAKNIQYF	TGTGCCAGCAGCTCCTACACTCGCCGAGCCAAAAACATTCAGTACTTC	TRBV11-2	TRBJ2-4	-	-
CASSYSQGAGVYGYTF	TGTGCCAGCAGTTACTCGCAGGGAGCGGGAGTCTATGGCTACACCTTC	TRBV6-5	TRBJ1-2	few	-
CASSISLYRRLEPQHF	TGTGCCAGTAGTATATCCCTATACCGCCGGTTGGAGCCCCAGCATTTT	TRBV19	TRBJ1-5	-	-
CASSPRKSGANVLTF	TGTGCCAGCAGTCCCAGAAAATCGGGGGCCAACGTCCTGACTTTC	TRBV27	TRBJ2-6	-	-
CASSRKQGSSEKLFF	TGTGCCAGCAGCCGGAAACAGGGATCGAGTGAAAAACTGTTTTTT	TRBV5-4	TRBJ1-4	-	-
CASSLGTVRTDTQYF	TGCGCCAGCAGTTTGGGGACAGTGCGCACAGATACGCAGTATTTT	TRBV5-1	TRBJ2-3	-	TRBD1
CASSFGRSSGNTIYF	TGTGCCAGCAGCTTCGGCAGAAGCTCTGGAAACACCATATATTTT	TRBV7-2	TRBJ1-3	-	-
CASSEDPSGYSGANVLTF	TGTGCCAGCAGTGAAGACCCTAGCGGATACTCTGGGGCCAACGTCCTGACTTTC	TRBV6-1	TRBJ2-6	-	TRBD2
CASSWGQGDRDTQYF	TGTGCCAGCAGCTGGGGACAGGGGGATCGGGATACGCAGTATTTT	TRBV5-8	TRBJ2-3	-	TRBD1
CASSSRRTKSSETQYF	TGTGCCAGCAGCTCCCGGCGGACTAAAAGCTCGGAGACCCAGTACTTC	TRBV7-8	TRBJ2-5	-	-
CSVELGDKAEAFF	TGCAGCGTTGAGTTGGGGGATAAGGCTGAAGCTTTCTTT	TRBV29-1	TRBJ1-1	-	-
CASTGRGSTEAFF	TGTGCCAGCACCGGAAGGGGGAGCACTGAAGCTTTCTTT	TRBV6-6	TRBJ1-1	few	-
CASSPRGATNEKLFF	TGTGCCAGCAGCCCCCGAGGAGCAACTAATGAAAAACTGTTTTTT	TRBV9	TRBJ1-4	-	-
CASSLGRNTEAFF	TGTGCCAGCTCACTGGGACGGAACACTGAAGCTTTCTTT	TRBV18	TRBJ1-1	-	-
CASSPYVQQGGTGELFF	TGTGCCAGCTCACCCTACGTTCAGCAGGGAGGCACCGGGGAGCTGTTTTTT	TRBV18	TRBJ2-2	-	-
CASSQVSSGTSSYNEQFF	TGCGCCAGCAGCCAAGTTTCCTCCGGGACTAGCTCCTACAATGAGCAGTTCTTC	TRBV4-1	TRBJ2-1	-	TRBD2
CASSRTGQPSSGNTIYF	TGTGCCAGCAGCCGAACGGGACAGCCGAGCTCTGGAAACACCATATATTTT	TRBV4-2	TRBJ1-3	-	TRBD1
CASIRQGMETQYF	TGTGCCAGCATTCGACAGGGAATGGAGACCCAGTACTTC	TRBV6-1	TRBJ2-5	few	TRBD1
CASSGDTVPLGKLFF	TGTGCCAGCAGTGGGGACACTGTGCCACTTGGAAAACTGTTTTTT	TRBV6-6	TRBJ1-4	-	-
CASSESSAAYNEQFF	TGTGCCAGCAGTGAAAGCTCGGCTGCCTACAATGAGCAGTTCTTC	TRBV6-1	TRBJ2-1	-	-
CASSQLRDTGELFF	TGTGCCAGCAGCCAGCTACGCGACACCGGGGAGCTGTTTTTT	TRBV4-2	TRBJ2-2	-	-
CASSPIRTSGGPSNEQFF	TGTGCCAGCTCACCCATTCGGACTAGCGGGGGGCCCTCCAATGAGCAGTTCTTC	TRBV18	TRBJ2-1	-	TRBD2
CASSARDRPSTDTQYF	TGTGCCAGCAGCGCCCGCGACAGGCCATCCACAGATACGCAGTATTTT	TRBV7-2	TRBJ2-3	few	-
CASSLTVARLAKQFF	TGTGCCAGCAGCCTAACAGTGGCGAGACTAGCGAAGCAGTTCTTC	TRBV11-2	TRBJ2-1	-	TRBD2
CASSLYYEQYF	TGTGCCAGCAGCCTCTACTACGAGCAGTACTTC	TRBV13	TRBJ2-7	-	-
CASSGGQDNSPLHF	TGTGCCAGCAGTGGGGGACAGGATAATTCACCCCTCCACTTT	TRBV25-1	TRBJ1-6	-	TRBD1
CSVDLGSGNTIYF	TGCAGCGTTGACTTGGGTTCTGGAAACACCATATATTTT	TRBV29-1	TRBJ1-3	-	-
CASSRTEHNEKLFF	TGTGCCAGCAGTCGGACAGAACATAATGAAAAACTGTTTTTT	TRBV2	TRBJ1-4	-	-
CASSLAVSSYEQYF	TGCGCCAGCAGCTTGGCTGTAAGCTCCTACGAGCAGTACTTC	TRBV5-1	TRBJ2-7	-	-
CASSSVGSDPKRNIQYF	TGTGCCAGCAGCTCGGTGGGGAGTGACCCGAAAAGAAACATTCAGTACTTC	TRBV5-4	TRBJ2-4	-	-
CASRDRGGLQNTEAFF	TGCGCCAGCAGAGACAGGGGAGGTTTACAGAACACTGAAGCTTTCTTT	TRBV10-2	TRBJ1-1	-	TRBD1
CASSLEGVSSGNTIYF	TGTGCCAGCAGCTTGGAAGGGGTTAGCTCTGGAAACACCATATATTTT	TRBV5-6	TRBJ1-3	-	-
CASSADRGGVTSYEQYF	TGTGCCAGCAGCGCGGACAGGGGGGGTGTTACGTCCTACGAGCAGTACTTC	TRBV21-1	TRBJ2-7	-	-
CASSLVPRGKDSPLHF	TGTGCCAGCAGCTTGGTCCCAAGGGGAAAGGATTCACCCCTCCACTTT	TRBV5-6	TRBJ1-6	-	-
CASGLSRQGGTEAFF	TGTGCTAGTGGTTTGTCCCGACAGGGGGGAACTGAAGCTTTCTTT	TRBV12-5	TRBJ1-1	-	TRBD1
CATSREQDGNQPQHF	TGTGCCACCAGCAGAGAACAGGACGGGAATCAGCCCCAGCATTTT	TRBV15	TRBJ1-5	-	-
CASSLGTPGYEQYF	TGTGCCAGCAGTCTCGGGACACCAGGCTACGAGCAGTACTTC	TRBV2	TRBJ2-7	-	-
CASKASGGEKLFF	TGTGCCAGCAAAGCGAGCGGAGGAGAAAAACTGTTTTTT	TRBV7-9	TRBJ1-4	-	-
CASSYRDSYNEQFF	TGTGCCAGCAGCTACCGGGACTCTTACAATGAGCAGTTCTTC	TRBV11-3	TRBJ2-1	-	-
CAWGANYGYTF	TGTGCCTGGGGGGCTAACTATGGCTACACCTTC	TRBV30	TRBJ1-2	-	-
CASSLDRVANYGYTF	TGCGCCAGCAGCCTTGACAGGGTAGCAAACTATGGCTACACCTTC	TRBV4-1	TRBJ1-2	-	TRBD1
CASSLRGGNQPQHF	TGTGCCAGTAGTCTAAGAGGGGGAAATCAGCCCCAGCATTTT	TRBV19	TRBJ1-5	-	-
CASSLGQASQETQYF	TGCGCCAGCAGCCTGGGACAGGCAAGCCAAGAGACCCAGTACTTC	TRBV5-1	TRBJ2-5	-	TRBD1
CASVLFLGGRTEAFF	TGTGCCAGTGTGCTCTTCTTAGGGGGGAGAACTGAAGCTTTCTTT	TRBV6-1	TRBJ1-1	-	-
CASSPGLGTDTQYF	TGTGCCAGCAGCCCGGGACTAGGAACAGATACGCAGTATTTT	TRBV6-1	TRBJ2-3	-	TRBD2
CAISFSGGTYEQYF	TGTGCCATCAGTTTTAGCGGGGGGACCTACGAGCAGTACTTC	TRBV10-3	TRBJ2-7	-	TRBD2
CASSPPGLSGVEQYF	TGTGCCAGCAGCCCCCCTGGGTTGTCGGGGGTCGAGCAGTACTTC	TRBV7-9	TRBJ2-7	-	-
CASSLSLAGGPSGNIQYF	TGTGCCAGCAGCCTCTCGTTAGCGGGGGGGCCTAGTGGAAACATTCAGTACTTC	TRBV4-2	TRBJ2-4	-	TRBD2
CASSPGIRDRDSDTQYF	TGTGCCAGCTCACCAGGAATCCGGGACAGGGACTCAGATACGCAGTATTTT	TRBV18	TRBJ2-3	few	TRBD1
CAIGGTANQPQHF	TGTGCCATCGGGGGGACGGCTAATCAGCCCCAGCATTTT	TRBV10-3	TRBJ1-5	-	-
CASSSTQSTDTQYF	TGTGCCAGCAGTTCAACACAGAGCACAGATACGCAGTATTTT	TRBV5-4	TRBJ2-3	-	-
CASRKTNSPLHF	TGTGCCAGCAGAAAGACGAATTCACCCCTCCACTTT	TRBV6-5	TRBJ1-6	few	-
CASSPEGGYSNQPQHF	TGCGCCAGCAGCCCCGAGGGGGGGTATAGCAATCAGCCCCAGCATTTT	TRBV5-1	TRBJ1-5	-	-